This TCR beta chain was obtained from a study of glioma-infiltrating T cells after dendritic cell vaccination. The method was immunoSEQ multiplex PCR; TCRdb's version includes in-frame clones alone and lacks a portion of them. The sample shows under 100,000 clones, about 85% of them seen only once. The sequencing here drew on blood, taken before dendritic cell vaccination. This clonotype was obtained from a human donor with glioblastoma.

CDR3 residues: CASSLMLAGAGELFF. In DNA form, the CDR3 reads TGTGCCAGCAGCTTGATGCTAGCGGGGGCCGGGGAGCTGTTTTTT. J is TRBJ2-2 and V is TRBV5-4; 10 bases are a match to TRBD2. Losses at the gene ends were 1 base for V and 6 bases for J; bases not matched to a gene: 3. Germline-derived CDR1 and CDR2 are SGHNT and YYREEE (reference sequence). The CDR3 runs 15 residues.